Reported below is one T cell receptor (beta chain). The CDR3 length is 14 residues. Germline V gene lookup returns CDR1 SEHNR and CDR2 FQNEAQ (reference sequence). Trimming shortened V by 1 base and J by 1 base, and 7 bases separated the two germline ends. Original processing methods: By means of reference gene primer amplification, nucleated cell counts were estimated. Repertoires were generated with immunoSEQ multiplex PCR, while TCRdb's copy carries only in-frame clones and drops some. V, J and clone size were drawn from that table, and D and trimming were deduced from the DNA. The sample shows about 81,000 clones, 90% to 95% of them seen only once. The data stem from a study of blood T cell repertoires in COVID-19. On the study more broadly: Acute-phase and convalescent COVID-19 samples originated in the United States, Italy and Spain. From T cells, B-cell-depleted T cells, or PBMCs came the material, which was cDNA or gDNA.

The receptor was isolated from a human donor with active COVID-19. The donor label of this sample is uncertain. This chain links TRBV7-9 with TRBJ2-5; D unresolved. Input material: peripheral blood. DNA for the CDR3: TGTGCCAGCAGCTTAGTGGGCAGCCAAGAGACCCAGTACTTC. This encodes CASSLVGSQETQYF.